The 21 T cell receptor beta chains below come from one sample, sequenced in a study of blood T cells in healthy people across ages. The use of a sample-barcoded 5' primer and a J-beta primer mix characterized a second PCR of 7 to 11 cycles. From the 5' RACE reads, TCRdb called clonotypes with MiXCR, one entry per CDR3 protein. This table holds about 930,000 distinct CDR3 sequences, 25% to 35% found once. The same sample was also studied in work on T cells of mothers and their children.

The sequenced sample consisted of blood. These receptors came from a woman in her thirties or forties in good health.

V and J are TRBV20-1 and TRBJ1-2; 10 bases line up with TRBD1. Germline V gene sequence: CDR1 DFQATT, CDR2 SNEGSKA (reference sequence). CDR3 length: 14 residues. The V and J ends lost 6 bases and 5 bases, in that order; junction bases with no gene match: 9. The CDR3 loop reads CSANQDRGDYGYTF. The CDR3 DNA reads TGCAGTGCAAACCAGGACAGGGGGGATTATGGCTACACCTTC.

The V call is TRBV2, the J call TRBJ2-7; the D call may be TRBD1 or TRBD2 (5 bases each). With 6 bases removed from V and 2 bases from J, the gap between germline ends came to 14 bases. The CDR3 length is 14 residues. Germline-derived CDR1 and CDR2 are SNHLY and FYNNEI. In DNA form, the CDR3 reads TGTGCCAGCAGACTTACGGGACCTCCCTACGAGCAGTACTTC. It specifies CASRLTGPPYEQYF. Together with reference TRBV2 and TRBJ2-7, the CDR3 gives the full variable domain: EPEVTQTPSHQVTQMGQEVILRCVPISNHLYFYWYRQILGQKVEFLVSFYNNEISEKSEIFDDQFSVERPDGSNFTLKIRSTKLEDSAMYFCASRLTGPPYEQYFGPGTRLTVT.

The chain links TRBV10-3 to TRBJ1-2; the D is unclear. V lost 2 bases and J 5 bases, leaving 9 bases between the germline ends. From germline, CDR1 is ENHRY and CDR2 SYGVKD. The CDR3 runs to 13 residues. CDR3 sequence reads: CAISERQDYGYTF. CDR3 sequence (DNA): TGTGCCATCAGTGAGAGACAAGATTATGGCTACACCTTC.

The rearrangement links TRBV7-3 to TRBJ1-2, with no clear D. There are 14 residues in the CDR3. The germline V gene encodes CDR1 SGHTA and CDR2 FQGTGA. V lost 0 bases and J 6 bases, leaving 11 bases between the germline ends. The CDR3 region is CASSLTGTDHGYTF. In DNA form, the CDR3 reads TGTGCCAGCAGCTTAACGGGTACAGACCATGGCTACACCTTC.

The sample holds a few counts of this clonotype. This may come from a read error, since a much larger clone is one base off. The V and J genes are TRBV11-2 and TRBJ2-7; 8 bases match TRBD1. The germline V gene encodes CDR1 SGHAT and CDR2 FQNNGV. The CDR3 runs to 14 residues. V shed 3 bases, J shed 3 bases, and the junction held 4 bases outside the gene matches. The CDR3 DNA reads as TGTGCCAGCAGCTTCGCAGGGGGCAACTACGAGCAGTACTTC. It specifies CASSFAGGNYEQYF. Complete variable domain (other parts from reference TRBV11-2 and TRBJ2-7): EAGVAQSPRYKIIEKRQSVAFWCNPISGHATLYWYQQILGQGPKLLIQFQNNGVVDDSQLPKDRFSAERLKGVDSTLKIQPAKLEDSAVYLCASSFAGGNYEQYFGPGTRLTVT.

This clonotype has a count of ten or more. CDR3 in DNA: TGCAGTGCTAGAGATCAGCGGGGGGGCCAGGGCATTCAGTACTTC. Its translation: CSARDQRGGQGIQYF. The V gene is TRBV20-1, the J gene TRBJ2-4, with 10 bases identical to TRBD2. The CDR3 consists of 15 residues. After removal of 0 bases from V and 9 bases from J, the junction contained 8 bases not matched to a gene. CDR1 is DFQATT, CDR2 SNEGSKA, per germline (reference sequence).

At least ten counts were recorded for this clonotype. The chain has TRBV20-1 and TRBJ2-5, with 8 bases lining up with TRBD2. Germline V lookup: CDR1 DFQATT, CDR2 SNEGSKA (reference sequence). The ends lost 0 bases at V and 2 bases at J; junction bases unmatched: 8. This CDR3 spans 16 amino acids. DNA of the CDR3: TGCAGTGCTAGAGATATGCTAGCGGGCATACAAGAGACCCAGTACTTC. Translating gives CSARDMLAGIQETQYF.

The V and J genes are TRBV5-6 and TRBJ2-5; weak D call: TRBD1 (6 bases). CDR1 and CDR2 from the germline V gene are SGHDT and YYEEEE. V lost 2 bases to trimming and J lost 11 bases, with 28 bases between them. The CDR3 sequence is 17 residues long. The CDR3 here is CASSLPPGHTLYNEQYF. The CDR3 DNA sequence: TGTGCCAGCAGCTTACCCCCGGGACATACACTCTACAATGAGCAGTACTTC.

The chain recombines TRBV7-2 with TRBJ2-5, with 7 nucleotides matching TRBD2. The CDR3 extends over 13 amino acids. The trim removed 8 bases at V and 5 bases at J, leaving 8 bases unmatched. Germline V gene data show CDR1 as SGHTA and CDR2 as FQGNSA. The CDR3 region has the DNA TGTGCCAGCTCTGGGGGGGAGAGGGAGACCCAGTACTTC. Amino acid sequence: CASSGGERETQYF.

This clonotype was found many times. This chain joins TRBV6-6 and TRBJ2-1, with D possibly TRBD2 on 6 matching bases. V was pared by 2 bases and J by 14 bases, with 13 bases between. The CDR3 sequence is 12 residues long. Germline V lookup: CDR1 MNHNY, CDR2 SVGAGI (reference sequence). The CDR3 coding sequence is TGTGCCAGCAGTTACGCGGGTCCGGGGGAGTTCTTC. Protein sequence: CASSYAGPGEFF.

This clonotype occurred a few times. The rearrangement joins TRBV7-9 to TRBJ2-5; TRBD1 agrees at 8 bases. The CDR3 totals 15 residues. V was pared by 1 base and J by 3 bases, with 4 bases of the junction left unmatched. The germline CDR1 and CDR2 sequences are SEHNR and FQNEAQ (reference sequence). The CDR3 DNA is TGTGCCAGCAGCTTAGTGGCAGGGGGCGAAGAGACCCAGTACTTC. Translation: CASSLVAGGEETQYF. Drawing the rest from reference TRBV7-9 and TRBJ2-5, the complete variable domain is DTGVSQNPRHKITKRGQNVTFRCDPISEHNRLYWYRQTLGQGPEFLTYFQNEAQLEKSRLLSDRFSAERPKGSFSTLEIQRTEQGDSAMYLCASSLVAGGEETQYFGPGTRLLVL.

This chain links TRBV5-1 with TRBJ1-1; 7 nucleotides line up with TRBD1. Germline V gives CDR1 SGHRS, CDR2 YFSETQ. CDR3 length: 14 residues. J gave up 4 bases and V 4 bases, and 7 bases lay outside the gene matches. CDR3 coding DNA: TGCGCCAGCAGCGTTTCCAGGGGGAGCACTGAAGCTTTCTTT. Translating gives CASSVSRGSTEAFF.

With respect to this clonotype: One end of the junction is discordant with germline, which a read error may explain. The V gene is TRBV5-1, the J gene TRBJ2-1, with 12 bases that match TRBD2. This CDR3 comprises 21 residues. Germline lookup yields CDR1 SGHRS and CDR2 YFSETQ. DNA for the CDR3: TGCGCCAGCAGCTCCCACCGACTAGCGGGGGAACTCCTACTCTCCTACAATGAGCACTTCTTC. This gives the protein CASSSHRLAGELLLSYNEHFF.

The J gene is TRBJ2-7, the V gene TRBV7-2, with unresolved D. Germline V gene sequence: CDR1 SGHTA, CDR2 FQGNSA. Trimming left V 5 bases short and J 0 bases short, with 11 bases between. The CDR3 runs 14 residues. CDR3 DNA sequence: TGTGCCAGCAGCGATGACGGTGTCTCCTACGAGCAGTACTTC. Its translation: CASSDDGVSYEQYF. The complete variable domain, with remaining parts taken from reference TRBV7-2 and TRBJ2-7, reads GAGVSQSPSNKVTEKGKDVELRCDPISGHTALYWYRQSLGQGLEFLIYFQGNSAPDKSGLPSDRFSAERTGGSVSTLTIQRTQQEDSAVYLCASSDDGVSYEQYFGPGTRLTVT.

Regarding this clonotype: A much larger clone lies one base from this, so it may be a read error. The chain uses TRBV20-1 and TRBJ1-2; TRBD1 is a possible D gene (5 bases). Germline V gene lookup returns CDR1 DFQATT and CDR2 SNEGSKA (reference sequence). This CDR3 region has 12 residues. CDR3 sequence reads: CRAVQENYGYTF. Here the CDR3 DNA reads TGCAGGGCTGTACAGGAGAACTATGGCTACACCTTC.

This clonotype was seen once. This chain joins TRBV18 and TRBJ2-3; 8 bases fit TRBD1. Germline loops: CDR1 KGHSH, CDR2 LQKENI. The CDR3 has 16 residues. V lost 4 bases and J lost 1; bases outside the gene matches: 7. The DNA of the CDR3 is TGTGCCAGCTCACAAAATCCGGGACAGGGCACAGATACGCAGTATTTT. Translation gives CASSQNPGQGTDTQYF.

In its sample, this clonotype was seen many times. DNA for the CDR3: TGCAGTGCTAGAGAGCTTAGCGGGGCGACCTACGAGCAGTACTTC. The encoded protein is CSARELSGATYEQYF. This rearrangement joins TRBV20-1 to TRBJ2-7; 8 bases fit TRBD2. The V gene end was trimmed by 0 bases and the J gene end by 2 bases; junction bases not matched to a gene: 6. Germline loops: CDR1 DFQATT, CDR2 SNEGSKA (reference sequence). The CDR3 totals 15 residues.

At least ten counts were recorded for this clonotype. The V gene is TRBV27, the J gene TRBJ2-4; 8 nucleotides align to TRBD1. Germline CDR1 MNHEY, CDR2 SMNVEV (reference sequence). Trimming at V came to 3 bases and at J to 7 bases, leaving 8 bases not matched to a gene. The CDR3 sequence is 15 residues long. The CDR3 here is CASSFGAGGMNIQYF. CDR3 nucleotide sequence: TGTGCCAGCAGTTTTGGGGCAGGGGGCATGAACATTCAGTACTTC.

This clonotype was found a few times. The J gene is TRBJ2-2, the V gene TRBV12-3 or TRBV12-4; the match to TRBD1 covers 8 bases. With V trimmed by 6 bases and J by 1 base, 4 bases remained unmatched. This CDR3 comprises 15 residues. CDR3 DNA: TGTGCCAGCAGGCCGGGACAGGAGAACACCGGGGAGCTGTTTTTT. Protein: CASRPGQENTGELFF.

This clonotype appeared many times. This sequence joins TRBV28 and TRBJ1-2; D not certain. Between the trimmed V and J ends, which lost 7 bases and 4 bases, there was a span of 19 bases. This CDR3 spans 15 amino acids. Germline CDR1 is MDHEN and CDR2 is SYDVKM. The DNA for the CDR3 is TGTGCCAGCATCTCAAACGGAGAGACGTCCTATGGCTACACCTTC. It encodes CASISNGETSYGYTF.

This sequence joins TRBV18 and TRBJ2-3, with no clear D. The germline V gene encodes CDR1 KGHSH and CDR2 LQKENI. The CDR3 is 13 amino acids. Trimming cost V 1 base and J 6 bases, with 8 bases left between them. The CDR3 nucleotides are TGTGCCAGCTCACCACTATACAAGGATACGCAGTATTTT. This codes for CASSPLYKDTQYF.